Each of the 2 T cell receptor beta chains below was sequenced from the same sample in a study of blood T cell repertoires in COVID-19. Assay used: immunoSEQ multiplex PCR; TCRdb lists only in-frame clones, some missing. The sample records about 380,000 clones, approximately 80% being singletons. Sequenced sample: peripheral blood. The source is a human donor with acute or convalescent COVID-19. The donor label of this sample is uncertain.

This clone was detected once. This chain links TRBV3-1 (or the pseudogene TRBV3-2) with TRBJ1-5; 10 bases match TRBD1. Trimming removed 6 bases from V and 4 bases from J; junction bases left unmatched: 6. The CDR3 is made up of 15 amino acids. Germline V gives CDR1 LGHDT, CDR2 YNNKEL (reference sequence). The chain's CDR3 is CASSTGTGENQPQHF. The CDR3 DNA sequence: TGTGCCAGCAGTACCGGGACAGGGGAGAATCAGCCCCAGCATTTT.

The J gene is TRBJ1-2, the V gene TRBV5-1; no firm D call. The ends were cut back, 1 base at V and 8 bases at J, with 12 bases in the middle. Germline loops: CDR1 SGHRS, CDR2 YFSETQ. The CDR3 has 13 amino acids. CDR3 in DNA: TGCGCCAGCAGCTTGTACACGGAGAGGGGCTACACCTTC. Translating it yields CASSLYTERGYTF.